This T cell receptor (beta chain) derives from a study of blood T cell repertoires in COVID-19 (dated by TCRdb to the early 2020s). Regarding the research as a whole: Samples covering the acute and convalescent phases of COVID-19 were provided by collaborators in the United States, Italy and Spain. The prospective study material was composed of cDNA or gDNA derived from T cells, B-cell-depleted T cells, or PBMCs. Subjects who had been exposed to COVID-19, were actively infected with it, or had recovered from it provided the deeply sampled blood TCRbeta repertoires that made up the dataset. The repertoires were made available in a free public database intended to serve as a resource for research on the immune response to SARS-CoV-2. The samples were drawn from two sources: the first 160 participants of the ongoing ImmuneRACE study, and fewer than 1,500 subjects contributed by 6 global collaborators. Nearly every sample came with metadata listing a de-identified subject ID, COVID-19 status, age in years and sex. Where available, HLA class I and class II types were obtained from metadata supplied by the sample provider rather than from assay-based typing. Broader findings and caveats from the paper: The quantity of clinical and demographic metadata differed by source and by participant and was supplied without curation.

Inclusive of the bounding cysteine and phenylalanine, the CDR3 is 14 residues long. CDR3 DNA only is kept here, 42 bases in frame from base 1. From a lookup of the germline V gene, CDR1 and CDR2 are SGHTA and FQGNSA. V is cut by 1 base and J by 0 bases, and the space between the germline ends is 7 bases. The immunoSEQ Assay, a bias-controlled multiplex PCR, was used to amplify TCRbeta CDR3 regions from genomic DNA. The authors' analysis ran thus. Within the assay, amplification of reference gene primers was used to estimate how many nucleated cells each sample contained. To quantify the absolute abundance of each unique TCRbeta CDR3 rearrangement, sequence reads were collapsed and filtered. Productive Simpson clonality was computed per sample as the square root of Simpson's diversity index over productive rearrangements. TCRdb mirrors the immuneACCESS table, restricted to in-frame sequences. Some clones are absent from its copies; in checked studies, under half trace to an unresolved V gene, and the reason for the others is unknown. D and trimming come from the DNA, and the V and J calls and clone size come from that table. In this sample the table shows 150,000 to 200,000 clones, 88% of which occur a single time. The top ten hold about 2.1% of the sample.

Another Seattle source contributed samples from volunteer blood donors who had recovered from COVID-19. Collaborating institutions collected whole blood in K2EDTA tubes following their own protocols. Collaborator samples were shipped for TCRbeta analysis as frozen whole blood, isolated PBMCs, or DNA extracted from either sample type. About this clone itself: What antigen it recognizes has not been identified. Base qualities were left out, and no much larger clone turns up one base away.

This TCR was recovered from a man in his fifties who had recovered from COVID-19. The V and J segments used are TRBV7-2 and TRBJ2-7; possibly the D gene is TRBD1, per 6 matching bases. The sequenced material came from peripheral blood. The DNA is TGTGCCAGCAGCTTAGAGGGGGTCTCCTACGAGCAGTACTTC. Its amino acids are CASSLEGVSYEQYF.